Listed below are T cell receptor beta chains from one sample, sequenced in a study of CD8+ T cells in alopecia areata. Sequencing was performed with immunoSEQ multiplex PCR; in TCRdb, only in-frame clones are kept and a portion is missing. The data contain some 120,000 clones, around 50% of them seen just once; the ten biggest clones take up 10% to 13%. Material for sequencing was NKG2D-low CD8+ T cells sorted from blood. The receptors shown here come from a human donor with alopecia areata. Both conserved end residues are part of each CDR3. Each record gives: clone size, V gene, J gene, D gene, CDR3 protein, CDR3 DNA. The D gene is left open where the match is weak. Some rows mark clone size as missing; the rest say once, few, many or name a class of expanded clone.

size: -
V: TRBV27
J: TRBJ1-1
D: -
CDR3: CASSLVGMNTEAFF
DNA: TGTGCCAGCAGTTTGGTAGGGATGAACACTGAAGCTTTCTTT

size: once
V: TRBV5-1
J: TRBJ2-1
D: -
CDR3: CASSYPDNEQFF
DNA: TGCGCCAGCAGCTACCCAGACAATGAGCAGTTCTTC

size: -
V: TRBV7-9
J: TRBJ1-1
D: -
CDR3: CASSERGNTEAFF
DNA: TGTGCCAGCAGTGAGCGGGGAAACACTGAAGCTTTCTTT

size: few
V: TRBV28
J: TRBJ2-1
D: -
CDR3: CASSSTGNLGNEQFF
DNA: TGTGCCAGCAGTTCTACAGGTAACCTTGGAAATGAGCAGTTCTTC

size: -
V: TRBV6-5
J: TRBJ2-2
D: -
CDR3: CASSYAAGTGELFF
DNA: TGTGCCAGCAGTTACGCGGCGGGCACCGGGGAGCTGTTTTTT

size: once
V: TRBV30
J: TRBJ1-2
D: TRBD1
CDR3: CAWEGTGDGYTF
DNA: TGTGCCTGGGAGGGGACAGGCGATGGCTACACCTTC

size: few
V: TRBV29-1
J: TRBJ1-2
D: -
CDR3: CSVIHGYTF
DNA: TGCAGCGTCATCCATGGCTACACCTTC

size: few
V: TRBV21-1
J: TRBJ2-7
D: -
CDR3: CASSKNTGLREYF
DNA: TGTGCCAGCAGCAAAAACACCGGTCTCAGGGAGTACTTC

size: -
V: TRBV11-2
J: TRBJ2-7
D: -
CDR3: CASSLDGAGAREQYF
DNA: TGTGCCAGCAGCTTAGATGGCGCGGGGGCGCGAGAGCAGTACTTC

size: once
V: TRBV30
J: TRBJ1-5
D: -
CDR3: CAWSAGVAGDQPQHF
DNA: TGTGCCTGGAGTGCCGGGGTAGCCGGAGATCAGCCCCAGCATTTT

size: -
V: TRBV2
J: TRBJ2-7
D: -
CDR3: CASGGYEQYF
DNA: TGTGCCAGCGGCGGCTACGAGCAGTACTTC

size: -
V: TRBV5-6
J: TRBJ2-7
D: -
CDR3: CASSLVQGPYEQYF
DNA: TGTGCCAGCAGCTTGGTTCAGGGGCCCTACGAGCAGTACTTC

size: -
V: TRBV30
J: TRBJ2-5
D: TRBD2
CDR3: CAWSPTSGRGETQYF
DNA: TGTGCCTGGAGTCCGACTAGCGGACGAGGGGAGACCCAGTACTTC

size: few
V: TRBV29-1
J: TRBJ2-1
D: -
CDR3: CSVEVREQFF
DNA: TGCAGCGTTGAAGTACGGGAGCAGTTCTTC

size: -
V: TRBV5-4
J: TRBJ2-7
D: -
CDR3: CASRGGADEQYF
DNA: TGTGCCAGCAGGGGGGGGGCAGACGAGCAGTACTTC

size: -
V: TRBV29-1
J: TRBJ2-1
D: -
CDR3: CSVVGGVYNEQFF
DNA: TGCAGCGTTGTAGGGGGGGTCTACAATGAGCAGTTCTTC

size: -
V: TRBV28
J: TRBJ2-7
D: -
CDR3: CASSSPVHGKPEQYF
DNA: TGTGCCAGCAGTTCCCCGGTCCACGGGAAGCCCGAGCAGTACTTC

size: -
V: TRBV2
J: TRBJ2-7
D: -
CDR3: CASRAYEQYF
DNA: TGTGCCAGCCGAGCCTACGAGCAGTACTTC

size: -
V: TRBV30
J: TRBJ2-7
D: -
CDR3: CAWKGNIGYEQYF
DNA: TGTGCCTGGAAGGGGAACATCGGGTACGAGCAGTACTTC

size: once
V: TRBV4-3
J: TRBJ2-2
D: TRBD1
CDR3: CASRQGSSTGELFF
DNA: TGCGCCAGCCGACAGGGGTCTAGCACCGGGGAGCTGTTTTTT

size: -
V: TRBV29-1
J: TRBJ2-2
D: -
CDR3: CSVQDRRDAAGELFF
DNA: TGCAGCGTTCAAGACAGGCGGGACGCGGCCGGGGAGCTGTTTTTT

size: -
V: TRBV23-1
J: TRBJ1-5
D: -
CDR3: CASSHRGYQPQHF
DNA: TGCGCCAGCAGTCATCGGGGGTATCAGCCCCAGCATTTT

size: -
V: TRBV9
J: TRBJ1-4
D: TRBD1
CDR3: CASSGQGGEKLFF
DNA: TGTGCCAGCAGTGGACAGGGAGGTGAAAAACTGTTTTTT

size: -
V: TRBV29-1
J: TRBJ2-7
D: -
CDR3: CSVEQGQGEQYF
DNA: TGCAGCGTTGAACAGGGACAAGGAGAGCAGTACTTC

size: -
V: TRBV5-1
J: TRBJ2-7
D: -
CDR3: CASSLWGSDEQYF
DNA: TGCGCCAGCAGCTTGTGGGGATCTGACGAGCAGTACTTC

size: -
V: TRBV5-6
J: TRBJ2-7
D: TRBD1
CDR3: CASSFGTGGSEQYF
DNA: TGTGCCAGCAGCTTCGGGACAGGGGGCTCCGAGCAGTACTTC

size: -
V: TRBV5-6
J: TRBJ2-7
D: -
CDR3: CASSLASLPPYYEQYF
DNA: TGTGCCAGCAGCTTGGCTAGCCTTCCACCTTACTACGAGCAGTACTTC

size: -
V: TRBV29-1
J: TRBJ2-7
D: -
CDR3: CSAGGGLSYEQYF
DNA: TGCAGCGCAGGGGGGGGTCTATCCTACGAGCAGTACTTC

size: -
V: TRBV6-5
J: TRBJ2-1
D: -
CDR3: CASSFGTVNEQFF
DNA: TGTGCCAGCAGTTTCGGGACGGTGAATGAGCAGTTCTTC

size: -
V: TRBV29-1
J: TRBJ2-1
D: TRBD1
CDR3: CSVVTGIGYNEQFF
DNA: TGCAGCGTCGTGACAGGGATAGGCTACAATGAGCAGTTCTTC

size: -
V: TRBV29-1
J: TRBJ1-5
D: -
CDR3: CSARDGNQPQHF
DNA: TGCAGCGCCCGAGACGGGAATCAGCCCCAGCATTTT

size: -
V: TRBV29-1
J: TRBJ2-3
D: -
CDR3: CSVATDTQYF
DNA: TGCAGCGTTGCCACAGATACGCAGTATTTT

size: -
V: TRBV23-1
J: TRBJ1-4
D: -
CDR3: CAGTNEKLFF
DNA: TGCGCCGGAACTAATGAAAAACTGTTTTTT

size: -
V: TRBV14
J: TRBJ1-4
D: TRBD1
CDR3: CASSWTGSGEKLFF
DNA: TGTGCCAGCAGCTGGACAGGGTCCGGGGAAAAACTGTTTTTT

size: few
V: TRBV29-1
J: TRBJ2-2
D: TRBD1
CDR3: CSVGQGNTGELFF
DNA: TGCAGCGTTGGACAGGGGAACACCGGGGAGCTGTTTTTT

size: few
V: TRBV7-9
J: TRBJ2-7
D: -
CDR3: CASRSDRRYEQYF
DNA: TGTGCCAGCAGAAGTGACAGGCGCTACGAGCAGTACTTC

size: -
V: TRBV6-6
J: TRBJ2-5
D: -
CDR3: CASTSPPGQETQYF
DNA: TGTGCCAGCACCTCGCCCCCCGGTCAAGAGACCCAGTACTTC

size: -
V: TRBV29-1
J: TRBJ2-7
D: -
CDR3: CSVERYEQYF
DNA: TGCAGCGTTGAACGGTACGAGCAGTACTTC

size: once
V: TRBV29-1
J: TRBJ2-1
D: TRBD1
CDR3: CSINGGQVYNEQFF
DNA: TGCAGCATCAACGGGGGACAGGTCTACAATGAGCAGTTCTTC

size: -
V: TRBV29-1
J: TRBJ2-2
D: -
CDR3: CSVRGRAGTGELFF
DNA: TGCAGCGTACGTGGGCGCGCGGGTACCGGGGAGCTGTTTTTT

size: -
V: TRBV29-1
J: TRBJ2-6
D: TRBD1
CDR3: CSVVAVGTAPSGANVLTF
DNA: TGCAGCGTCGTGGCGGTTGGGACAGCTCCATCTGGGGCCAACGTCCTGACTTTC

size: -
V: TRBV6-5
J: TRBJ1-1
D: -
CDR3: CASSPGGRTEAFF
DNA: TGTGCCAGCAGTCCTGGAGGAAGAACTGAAGCTTTCTTT